This entry is about one T cell receptor (beta chain). The sample originates from a study of T cell responses to AZD1222 COVID-19 vaccine. TCRdb's table, derived via immunoSEQ multiplex PCR, lists solely in-frame clones and lacks some. The table includes 90,000 to 150,000 clones, 80% to 90% detected once. There are 11 residues in the CDR3. The V gene lost 0 bases and the J gene lost 6 bases, with 4 bases spanning the gap. Germline lookup yields CDR1 GTSNPN and CDR2 SVGIG (reference sequence). This chain connects TRBV30 to TRBJ2-3; no clear D. This specimen was peripheral blood, taken 28 days after the second AZD1222 dose. This receptor was obtained from an adult who received the AZD1222 COVID-19 vaccine. CDR3 nucleotides: TGTGCCTGGAGTGTCTCGGATACGCAGTATTTT. This translates into CAWSVSDTQYF.